A single sample gave rise to the 7 T cell receptor beta chains below, sequenced in a study of OX40 agonist ivuxolimab in advanced cancers. This table comes from immunoSEQ multiplex PCR, and its TCRdb copy is limited to in-frame clones, with some not included. This sample yields tens of thousands of clones, of which about 83% are seen a single time; approximately 1.4% belongs to the top ten. The input for sequencing was CD4+ or CD8+ T cells sorted from blood, taken in a trial of the OX40 agonist ivuxolimab. The receptors come from an adult with an advanced solid tumor such as melanoma, head and neck, liver or kidney cancer.

Written as DNA, the CDR3 is TGTGCCACCAGCGAAGCAGCGACCCCGAACACTGAAGCTTTCTTT. Amino acid sequence: CATSEAATPNTEAFF. V usage is TRBV2 and J usage is TRBJ1-1; D is unresolved. The V end was cut by 10 bases, the J end by 1 base, with 19 bases between. The CDR3 extends over 15 amino acids. Germline CDR1 SNHLY, CDR2 FYNNEI.

The chain uses TRBV6-4 and TRBJ1-3; 8 nucleotides agree with TRBD1. Germline loops: CDR1 MRHNA, CDR2 SNTAGT. The CDR3 is 13 amino acids. V was clipped by 6 bases and J by 4 bases; unmatched bases: 2. Written as DNA, the CDR3 is TGTGCCAGCAGCGGGGACAGGGGAAACACCATATATTTT. Encoded protein: CASSGDRGNTIYF.

The chain uses TRBV13 and TRBJ2-1, with 12 bases identical to TRBD1. Trimming took 5 bases from V and 9 from J; bases not matched to a gene: 11. Germline V gene sequence: CDR1 PRHDT, CDR2 FYEKMQ (reference sequence). This CDR3 comprises 16 residues. CDR3 DNA: TGTGCCAGCAGCCACCGGGACAGGGGGCTGGAAGGTGAGCAGTTCTTC. Protein sequence: CASSHRDRGLEGEQFF.

The rearrangement uses TRBV5-1 and TRBJ2-7; D perhaps matches TRBD2 (5 bases). The germline CDR1 and CDR2 sequences are SGHRS and YFSETQ. V lost 0 bases and J 2 bases, leaving 15 bases between the germline ends. This CDR3 contains 16 residues. The CDR3, as DNA: TGCGCCAGCAGCTTGGGTGGCTCCCTGCGGGCCTACGAGCAGTACTTC. This sequence encodes CASSLGGSLRAYEQYF.

This chain connects TRBV9 to TRBJ2-3; 10 bases align to TRBD2. CDR3 length equals 17 residues. Germline trimming cut 3 bases from V and 5 bases from J; bases unmatched to any gene: 12. Looked up from germline, CDR1 is SGDLS and CDR2 is YYNGEE. In DNA form, the CDR3 reads TGTGCCAGCAGCGAAGCGGGGGGGTCCCTGAGTGGAGATACGCAGTATTTT. As protein: CASSEAGGSLSGDTQYF. Drawing the rest from reference TRBV9 and TRBJ2-3, the complete variable domain is DSGVTQTPKHLITATGQRVTLRCSPRSGDLSVYWYQQSLDQGLQFLIQYYNGEERAKGNILERFSAQQFPDLHSELNLSSLELGDSALYFCASSEAGGSLSGDTQYFGPGTRLTVL.

This chain connects TRBV13 to TRBJ2-7, with 11 bases aligning to TRBD2. The CDR3 has 16 residues. In germline, CDR1 is PRHDT, CDR2 FYEKMQ (reference sequence). Trimming at V came to 5 bases and at J to 2 bases, leaving 8 bases not matched to a gene. CDR3 residues: CASSPRPLAGAYEQYF. The CDR3 DNA reads as TGTGCCAGCAGCCCCCGCCCACTAGCGGGGGCCTACGAGCAGTACTTC.

This clone was detected only once. The chain has TRBV6-1 and TRBJ2-1, with TRBD2 matching over 12 bases. From germline, CDR1 is MNHNS and CDR2 SASEGT. CDR3 length equals 15 residues. Losses at the gene ends were 6 bases for V and 7 bases for J; bases not matched to a gene: 7. CDR3: CASRKTGLAGNEQFF. CDR3 nucleotides: TGTGCCAGCAGGAAGACCGGACTAGCGGGGAATGAGCAGTTCTTC.